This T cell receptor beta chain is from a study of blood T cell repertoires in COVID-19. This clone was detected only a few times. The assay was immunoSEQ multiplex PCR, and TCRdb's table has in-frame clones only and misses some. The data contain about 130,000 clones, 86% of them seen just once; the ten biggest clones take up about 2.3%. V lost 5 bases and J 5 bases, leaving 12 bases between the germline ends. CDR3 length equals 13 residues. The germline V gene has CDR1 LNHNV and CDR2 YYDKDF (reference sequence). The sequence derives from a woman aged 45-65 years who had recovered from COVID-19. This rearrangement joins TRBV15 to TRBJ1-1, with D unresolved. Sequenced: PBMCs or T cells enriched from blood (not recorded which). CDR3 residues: CATSSLRETEAFF. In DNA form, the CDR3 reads TGTGCCACCAGCTCGCTGAGGGAAACTGAAGCTTTCTTT.